The entry below gives a single T cell receptor beta chain sequence along with its context. What it binds is not known. The validation cohort, a group of 100 to 150 subjects, included the donors and was separate from the roughly 670-subject first cohort. This specimen belongs to a study of cytomegalovirus exposure and HLA in healthy donors. Overall study results and limits: The dataset shows that most TCR sequences were rare, while some public TCRs occurred in many donors. In vitro testing confirmed three CMV-associated chains as specific for CMV antigens. That first-cohort TCR clusters tended to co-occur in the approximately 120 validation repertoires was found in a later analysis.

The table came from immunoSEQ multiplex PCR; TCRdb's copy has only in-frame clones and leaves some out. The table has 200,000 to 300,000 clones, about 86% seen once; the top ten hold roughly 1.2%. The receptor was derived from a woman aged 25 to 39 in good health and CMV-seropositive. The sequenced sample consisted of PBMCs.

The DNA of the CDR3 is TGCGCCAGCAGCGTACCGGGACTAGGGAATGAGCAGTTCTTC. The encoded protein is CASSVPGLGNEQFF. This chain uses TRBV5-1 with TRBJ2-1, with 8 bases lining up with TRBD2. The CDR3 runs 14 residues. The J segment lost 7 bases and the V segment lost 4 bases, leaving 7 bases of the junction unmatched. Looked up from germline, CDR1 is SGHRS and CDR2 is YFSETQ.